This TCR beta chain was documented in a study of blood T cell repertoires in COVID-19. Germline V CDR1 and CDR2: SGHNT, YYREEE (reference sequence). This CDR3 spans 15 amino acids. Trimming removed 3 bases from V and 1 base from J; junction bases left unmatched: 5. Data came from immunoSEQ multiplex PCR; TCRdb stores just in-frame clones and leaves some out. The table has around 210,000 clones, approximately 88% seen once. Participants reported their clinical history, and cohort assignment relied on those reports. This chain joins TRBV5-4 and TRBJ1-2; 8 bases map to TRBD1. The receptor was derived from a woman younger than 30 who had recovered from COVID-19. The material sequenced was PBMCs or T cells enriched from blood (not recorded which). The CDR3 is CASSWGQAINYGYTF. The CDR3, as DNA: TGTGCCAGCAGCTGGGGACAGGCGATTAACTATGGCTACACCTTC.